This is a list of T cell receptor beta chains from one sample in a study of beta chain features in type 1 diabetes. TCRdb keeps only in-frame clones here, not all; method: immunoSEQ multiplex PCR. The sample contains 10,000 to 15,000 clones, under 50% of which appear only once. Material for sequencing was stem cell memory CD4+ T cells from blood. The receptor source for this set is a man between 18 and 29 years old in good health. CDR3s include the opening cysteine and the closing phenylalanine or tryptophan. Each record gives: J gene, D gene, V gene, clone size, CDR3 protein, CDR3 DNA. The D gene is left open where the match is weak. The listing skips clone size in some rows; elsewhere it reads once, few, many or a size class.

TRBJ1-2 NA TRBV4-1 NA CASSLRVGERTNYGYTF TGCGCCAGCAGCCTACGGGTCGGCGAGCGAACTAACTATGGCTACACCTTC
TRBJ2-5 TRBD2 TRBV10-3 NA CAKLAGGPGETQYF TGTGCCAAACTAGCGGGGGGGCCCGGGGAGACCCAGTACTTC
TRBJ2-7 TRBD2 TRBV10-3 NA CASAGLEREQYF TGTGCCTCAGCGGGACTGGAGCGGGAGCAGTACTTC
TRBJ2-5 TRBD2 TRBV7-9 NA CASSYPTGLAETQYF TGTGCCAGCAGCTACCCTACCGGACTAGCGGAGACCCAGTACTTC
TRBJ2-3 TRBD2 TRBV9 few CASSLRGSGGAVDTQYF TGTGCCAGCAGCTTAAGGGGTAGCGGGGGGGCAGTAGATACGCAGTATTTT
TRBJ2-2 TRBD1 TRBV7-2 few CASSQRKGASGELFF TGTGCCAGCAGCCAACGGAAGGGGGCCAGCGGGGAGCTGTTTTTT
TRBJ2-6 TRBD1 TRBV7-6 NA CASSLAWDRGSSGANVLTF TGTGCCAGCAGCTTAGCTTGGGACAGGGGGAGTTCTGGGGCCAACGTCCTGACTTTC
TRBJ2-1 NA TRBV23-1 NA CASSPPKPSSYNEQFF TGCGCCAGCAGTCCCCCGAAGCCGAGCTCCTACAATGAGCAGTTCTTC
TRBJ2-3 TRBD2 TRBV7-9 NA CASSSRGLAGGTDTQYF TGTGCCAGCAGCTCGAGGGGACTAGCGGGGGGCACAGATACGCAGTATTTT
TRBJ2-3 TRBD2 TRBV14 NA CASSRRGSSGGGDTQYF TGTGCCAGCAGCCGGAGGGGTTCTAGCGGGGGCGGTGATACGCAGTATTTT